The 21 T cell receptor beta chains reported below all come from one sample, sequenced in a study of technical replicates of blood from a handful of donors. The method was immunoSEQ multiplex PCR; TCRdb's version includes in-frame clones alone and lacks a portion of them. The sample holds under 15,000 clones, 65% to 85% seen once. Sequenced input: PBMCs. The receptors shown here come from a human donor in good health.

This chain uses TRBV7-3 with TRBJ2-7; 9 bases fit TRBD1. The CDR3 spans 14 residues. V shed 5 bases and J 5 bases; nucleotides not matched to a gene: 7. Germline CDR1 and CDR2: SGHTA and FQGTGA. In nucleotides, the CDR3 is TGTGCCAGCAGCGAAGGACAGGGGATCCACGAGCAGTACTTC. This encodes CASSEGQGIHEQYF.

This chain links TRBV6-5 with TRBJ2-3; possible D gene TRBD1, 5 bases. The germline V and J ends were trimmed by 2 bases and 2 bases, with 14 bases remaining between them. The CDR3 has 16 residues. Germline V gives CDR1 MNHEY, CDR2 SVGAGI. The CDR3 loop is CASSYPTGPHTDTQYF. The CDR3 DNA reads as TGTGCCAGCAGTTACCCTACAGGTCCCCACACAGATACGCAGTATTTT.

This chain connects TRBV25-1 to TRBJ2-7; D uncertain. The V gene's germline CDR1 is MGHDK and CDR2 SYGVNS. The CDR3 is 12 residues long. Deletions cut 6 bases from V and 6 bases from J, with 12 bases between. The CDR3 sequence is CASRESLGEQYF. The DNA of the CDR3 is TGTGCCAGCAGAGAGAGTCTCGGCGAGCAGTACTTC.

The genes are TRBV2 and TRBJ1-5, with D perhaps TRBD1 (5 bases). Germline CDR1 is SNHLY and CDR2 is FYNNEI. This CDR3 comprises 14 residues. The ends were cut back, 7 bases at V and 4 bases at J, with 14 bases in the middle. The CDR3 sequence is CASMGGFGNQPQHF. In DNA, the CDR3 is TGTGCCAGCATGGGGGGTTTTGGGAATCAGCCCCAGCATTTT.

The V gene is TRBV5-1, the J gene TRBJ2-5, with 11 bases lining up with TRBD1. The V gene end was trimmed by 4 bases and the J gene end by 5 bases; junction bases not matched to a gene: 4. The CDR3 covers 14 residues. Per germline, CDR1 SGHRS and CDR2 YFSETQ. The CDR3 spells CASSPGQGVETQYF. CDR3 nucleotides: TGCGCCAGCAGCCCGGGACAGGGGGTGGAGACCCAGTACTTC.

The chain employs TRBV4-2 and TRBJ2-7; 13 bases map to TRBD2. Germline V gives CDR1 LGHNA, CDR2 YNFKEQ. The V segment lost 4 bases and the J segment 2 bases; nucleotides outside the gene matches: 11. The CDR3 runs to 18 residues. The CDR3 nucleotides read TGTGCCAGCAGCCTAGAGGGACTAGCGGGAACCCTAGCCTACGAGCAGTACTTC. Its translation is CASSLEGLAGTLAYEQYF.

V gene TRBV29-1 combines with J gene TRBJ2-3; 10 nucleotides line up with TRBD1. CDR1 and CDR2 from the germline V gene are SQVTM and ANQGSEA. V shed 7 bases, J shed 1 base, and the junction held 5 bases outside the gene matches. CDR3 length: 14 residues. The DNA of the CDR3 is TGCAGCGCCGGGACAGGGGACGGCACAGATACGCAGTATTTT. Its protein product is CSAGTGDGTDTQYF.

This clone was recorded only once. This chain uses TRBV2 with TRBJ2-7; tentative D call: TRBD1 (5 bases). CDR1 is SNHLY, CDR2 FYNNEI, per germline. The CDR3 sequence is 12 residues long. Trimming took 9 bases from V and 1 from J, leaving 10 bases between them. CDR3 sequence reads: CASETDSYEQYF. CDR3 sequence (DNA): TGTGCCAGTGAGACAGATTCCTACGAGCAGTACTTC. The full variable domain, in which reference TRBV2 and TRBJ2-7 provide the parts outside the CDR3, is EPEVTQTPSHQVTQMGQEVILRCVPISNHLYFYWYRQILGQKVEFLVSFYNNEISEKSEIFDDQFSVERPDGSNFTLKIRSTKLEDSAMYFCASETDSYEQYFGPGTRLTVT.

The J gene is TRBJ1-5, the V gene TRBV30; a possible D gene is TRBD1 (6 bases). The V gene's germline CDR1 is GTSNPN and CDR2 SVGIG (reference sequence). This CDR3 region has 14 residues. V lost 0 bases and J lost 4, with 10 bases in between. In nucleotides, the CDR3 is TGTGCCTGGAGTGTACAAGGGGGAAATCAGCCCCAGCATTTT. This codes for CAWSVQGGNQPQHF.

The V call is TRBV4-2, the J call TRBJ2-5, with TRBD2 as a possible D gene (5 bases). The CDR3 has 15 amino acids. Looked up from germline, CDR1 is LGHNA and CDR2 is YNFKEQ. Trimming left V 0 bases short and J 5 bases short, with 13 bases between. CDR3 residues: CASSQDQLVWETQYF. DNA of the CDR3: TGTGCCAGCAGCCAAGACCAACTAGTCTGGGAGACCCAGTACTTC.

The table lists this clone with a count of one. This sequence joins TRBV9 and TRBJ1-1, with a tentative D call TRBD1 (5 bases). The V gene's germline CDR1 is SGDLS and CDR2 YYNGEE. Trimming cost V 0 bases and J 1 base, with 13 bases left between them. This CDR3 has 16 amino acids. CDR3 DNA: TGTGCCAGCAGCGTAGGGGGCAGGTCCGGGAACACTGAAGCTTTCTTT. This encodes CASSVGGRSGNTEAFF.

J is TRBJ1-5 and V is TRBV30; TRBD1 is a possible D gene (5 bases). This CDR3 region has 16 residues. Germline CDR1 reads GTSNPN; CDR2 reads SVGIG (reference sequence). V was trimmed by 1 base and J by 0 bases, leaving 13 bases between them. This CDR3 reads CAWSGGASYSNQPQHF. Written as DNA, the CDR3 is TGTGCCTGGAGTGGCGGGGCTTCATATAGCAATCAGCCCCAGCATTTT.

The chain employs TRBV19 and TRBJ2-7; the match to TRBD2 covers 9 bases. V lost 8 bases, J lost 2 bases, and 10 bases stayed unmatched. The CDR3 spans 15 residues. Germline CDR1 LNHDA, CDR2 SQIVND (reference sequence). CDR3 amino acids: CASRQPSGKAYEQYF. In DNA, the CDR3 is TGTGCCAGTCGGCAACCTAGCGGGAAGGCCTACGAGCAGTACTTC.

The chain combines TRBV5-1 with TRBJ2-6; tentatively, D is TRBD1 (6 bases). Germline V gene lookup returns CDR1 SGHRS and CDR2 YFSETQ. The CDR3 sequence is 15 residues long. V was shortened by 3 bases and J by 0 bases, with 7 bases between the two germline ends. The CDR3 DNA sequence: TGCGCCAGCAGCTCAGGGGACTCTGGGGCCAACGTCCTGACTTTC. Translated: CASSSGDSGANVLTF. The whole variable domain, filled in from reference TRBV5-1 and TRBJ2-6, reads KAGVTQTPRYLIKTRGQQVTLSCSPISGHRSVSWYQQTPGQGLQFLFEYFSETQRNKGNFPGRFSGRQFSNSRSEMNVSTLELGDSALYLCASSSGDSGANVLTFGAGSRLTVL.

The chain joins TRBV6-6 to TRBJ1-5; no reliable D call. CDR1 is MNHNY and CDR2 is SVGAGI in the germline V gene (reference sequence). The V and J ends lost 2 bases and 1 base respectively, with 9 bases between them. The CDR3 covers 15 residues. In nucleotides, the CDR3 is TGTGCCAGCAGTTACCGCGGCCCAAGCAATCAGCCCCAGCATTTT. Protein product: CASSYRGPSNQPQHF.

This chain connects TRBV14 to TRBJ2-1, with 9 bases lining up with TRBD2. This CDR3 comprises 17 residues. Germline CDR1 and CDR2: SGHDN and FVKESK. V gave up 4 bases and J gave up 0 bases; unmatched junction bases: 7. This CDR3 reads CASSRTSGQSSYNEQFF. The CDR3 coding sequence is TGTGCCAGCAGCCGAACTAGCGGGCAGAGCTCCTACAATGAGCAGTTCTTC.

V is TRBV5-1 and J is TRBJ2-6; tentatively, D is TRBD2 (6 bases). In germline, CDR1 is SGHRS, CDR2 YFSETQ. The CDR3 is made up of 17 amino acids. The V end was cut by 5 bases, the J end by 0 bases, with 15 bases between. In DNA, the CDR3 is TGCGCCAGCAGTCTGGCACCCGGGAGCTCTGGGGCCAACGTCCTGACTTTC. Translated, it gives CASSLAPGSSGANVLTF. Full variable domain (outside the CDR3, taken from reference TRBV5-1 and TRBJ2-6): KAGVTQTPRYLIKTRGQQVTLSCSPISGHRSVSWYQQTPGQGLQFLFEYFSETQRNKGNFPGRFSGRQFSNSRSEMNVSTLELGDSALYLCASSLAPGSSGANVLTFGAGSRLTVL.

The genes are TRBV30 and TRBJ2-1, with 7 bases matching TRBD2. CDR1 and CDR2 (germline): GTSNPN, SVGIG (reference sequence). The CDR3 consists of 20 residues. V lost 0 bases, J lost 2 bases, and 19 bases stayed unmatched. CDR3 protein: CAWSVYRGGVQSHTYNEQFF. The CDR3 nucleotides read TGTGCCTGGAGTGTATATAGGGGAGGGGTACAGAGCCACACCTACAATGAGCAGTTCTTC.

The genes are TRBV28 and TRBJ2-3, with a possible D match to TRBD2 (7 bases). Trimming took 6 bases from V and 7 from J, leaving 23 bases between them. Germline values: CDR1 MDHEN, CDR2 SYDVKM. The CDR3 loop spans 16 amino acids. The CDR3 reads CASRGGAAAVANTQYF. CDR3 nucleotides: TGTGCCAGCAGGGGGGGGGCAGCAGCAGTTGCCAATACGCAGTATTTT.

This clone has only a few counts. This chain joins TRBV7-3 and TRBJ2-1, with D uncertain. CDR1 and CDR2 (germline): SGHTA, FQGTGA. The V end was cut by 5 bases, the J end by 5 bases, with 10 bases between. The CDR3 spans 13 residues. CDR3: CASSPTPDNEQFF. The CDR3 region has the DNA TGTGCCAGCAGCCCCACTCCTGACAATGAGCAGTTCTTC.

The chain is built from TRBV6-5 and TRBJ2-7; perhaps TRBD1 as D (6 bases). The CDR3 loop spans 15 amino acids. V was shortened by 2 bases and J by 3 bases, with 14 bases between the two germline ends. From germline, CDR1 is MNHEY and CDR2 SVGAGI. The DNA of the CDR3 is TGTGCCAGCAGTTACGAAAGGGACAATGGCTACGAGCAGTACTTC. This translates into CASSYERDNGYEQYF.